The clone carrying this T cell receptor (beta chain) was counted between two and nine times. Its antigen is currently unknown. TCRdb reprocessed the 5' RACE reads with MiXCR, giving one entry per CDR3 protein. The sample contains 450,000 to 600,000 distinct CDR3 sequences, more than 20% of which appear only once. Per the germline V gene, CDR1 is SGHRS and CDR2 is YFSETQ. After removal of 5 bases from V and 0 bases from J, the junction contained 7 bases not matched to a gene. This CDR3 is 16 amino acids long. The sample belongs to a study of identical twins. Every donor was a healthy Caucasian. Study-level results: The authors drew conclusions from cross-sectional statistical analysis rather than following the same donors. With monozygotic twins, out-of-frame TCR alpha sharing exceeded what models estimated.

Separately, the same data were catalogued under a study of yellow fever vaccine responses in identical twins.

The source of this sequence is a woman aged 18-35 years in good health. The J gene is TRBJ2-1, the V gene TRBV5-1; TRBD2 matches 8 bases. The sequenced sample was CD4+ T cells sorted from blood. The chain's CDR3 is CASSPMAGGSYNEQFF. The CDR3 nucleotides are TGCGCCAGCAGTCCCATGGCGGGGGGCTCCTACAATGAGCAGTTCTTC.